Below are 9 T cell receptor beta chains sequenced from a single sample in a study of blood T cell repertoires in COVID-19. The protocol was immunoSEQ multiplex PCR, while the TCRdb copy is restricted to in-frame clones and leaves out a portion. The sample carries roughly 53,000 clones, under 90% recorded once. The sequenced sample consisted of peripheral blood. The receptors come from a human donor in a cohort sampled during active COVID-19.

J is TRBJ2-7 and V is TRBV5-4, with 7 bases aligning to TRBD2. After removal of 0 bases from V and 2 bases from J, the junction contained 5 bases not matched to a gene. Germline-derived CDR1 and CDR2 are SGHNT and YYREEE (reference sequence). This CDR3 is built from 15 residues. The DNA for the CDR3 is TGTGCCAGCAGCTTGGCATCGAGCGGGGCCTACGAGCAGTACTTC. Its translation is CASSLASSGAYEQYF.

The rearrangement links TRBV19 to TRBJ2-1, with D possibly TRBD1 on 6 matching bases. Germline loops: CDR1 LNHDA, CDR2 SQIVND (reference sequence). Deletions cut 3 bases from V and 4 bases from J, with 10 bases between. The CDR3 covers 14 residues. The CDR3 sequence is CASSITDSYNEQFF. The CDR3 DNA is TGTGCCAGTAGTATCACGGACAGTTACAATGAGCAGTTCTTC.

The V gene is TRBV2, the J gene TRBJ1-1, with D uncertain. Per germline, CDR1 SNHLY and CDR2 FYNNEI. The length of the CDR3 is 12 residues. Trimming cost V 9 bases and J 1 base, with 9 bases left between them. CDR3 protein: CARSSPNTEAFF. CDR3 coding DNA: TGTGCCAGATCCTCCCCGAACACTGAAGCTTTCTTT.

The V call is TRBV6-6, the J call TRBJ2-7; D is ambiguous. CDR3 size: 13 residues. Germline V gene data show CDR1 as MNHNY and CDR2 as SVGAGI (reference sequence). Trimming shortened V by 8 bases and J by 0 bases, and 11 bases separated the two germline ends. Here the CDR3 reads CASCETFSYEQYF. The CDR3 DNA follows: TGTGCCAGCTGCGAAACGTTCTCCTACGAGCAGTACTTC.

J is TRBJ2-5 and V is TRBV13; 9 positions agree with TRBD1. V was clipped by 6 bases and J by 5 bases; unmatched bases: 7. This CDR3 has 14 amino acids. Germline V gives CDR1 PRHDT, CDR2 FYEKMQ (reference sequence). In nucleotides, the CDR3 is TGTGCCAGCAGATCCGGGACAGGGAGGGAGACCCAGTACTTC. Its protein product is CASRSGTGRETQYF.

The chain links TRBV7-9 to TRBJ2-1, with 10 positions matching TRBD1. This CDR3 comprises 14 residues. Losses at the gene ends were 4 bases for V and 8 bases for J; bases not matched to a gene: 5. Germline V gene data show CDR1 as SEHNR and CDR2 as FQNEAQ (reference sequence). The CDR3 loop reads CASSSGQGTHEQFF. In DNA form, the CDR3 reads TGTGCCAGCAGCTCGGGACAGGGGACCCATGAGCAGTTCTTC. Supplemented by reference TRBV7-9 and TRBJ2-1, the full variable domain reads DTGVSQNPRHKITKRGQNVTFRCDPISEHNRLYWYRQTLGQGPEFLTYFQNEAQLEKSRLLSDRFSAERPKGSFSTLEIQRTEQGDSAMYLCASSSGQGTHEQFFGPGTRLTVL.

This clone is medium-sized by share. Other nucleotide sequences from this sample produce the same CDR3. The gene calls are TRBV9 and TRBJ1-2; weak D call: TRBD1 (6 bases). Germline CDR1 reads SGDLS; CDR2 reads YYNGEE. This CDR3 has 13 amino acids. Trimming took off 2 bases at V and 1 base at J, with 6 bases between the two ends. Here the CDR3 reads CASSVGHNYGYTF. CDR3 DNA: TGTGCCAGCAGCGTGGGACATAACTATGGCTACACCTTC. The full variable domain, rest sourced from reference TRBV9 and TRBJ1-2, is DSGVTQTPKHLITATGQRVTLRCSPRSGDLSVYWYQQSLDQGLQFLIQYYNGEERAKGNILERFSAQQFPDLHSELNLSSLELGDSALYFCASSVGHNYGYTFGSGTRLTVV.

The chain is built from TRBV7-3 and TRBJ2-1; tentative D call: TRBD1 (6 bases). V lost 6 bases to trimming and J lost 11 bases, with 23 bases between them. There are 15 residues in the CDR3. Per the germline V gene, CDR1 is SGHTA and CDR2 is FQGTGA. CDR3 sequence: CASSPQWDNIGKQFF. In nucleotides, the CDR3 is TGTGCCAGCAGTCCCCAATGGGACAACATAGGAAAGCAGTTCTTC.

This clone has a single count. V and J are TRBV12-3 or TRBV12-4 and TRBJ1-1; TRBD1 aligns across 8 bases. Trimming cost V 6 bases and J 7 bases; bases outside gene matches: 4. CDR3 length equals 12 residues. CDR3 region: CASSRTGLEAFF. CDR3 sequence (DNA): TGTGCCAGCAGCAGGACAGGGCTTGAAGCTTTCTTT.